This TCR beta chain is from a study of T cell responses to AZD1222 COVID-19 vaccine. Losses at the gene ends were 0 bases for V and 4 bases for J; bases not matched to a gene: 4. This CDR3 has 15 residues. Germline values: CDR1 GTSNPN, CDR2 SVGIG (reference sequence). Findings and limits, study-wide: Mapped onto spike, vaccine-associated CD4 TCRs spanned it and were dominant at 160-218 and 743-854. Donors were mostly white British, more females; clonal diversity possibly underestimated.

Produced via immunoSEQ multiplex PCR; TCRdb's table is partial and in-frame only. In the table there are some 140,000 clones, roughly 84% of which are singletons. As for this clone: The antigen remains undetermined.

This TCR was recovered from an adult in good health. This rearrangement joins TRBV30 to TRBJ2-3, with TRBD2 identical over 10 bases. Sequenced material: peripheral blood, taken on day 0 of AZD1222 vaccination. CDR3 nucleotide sequence: TGTGCCTGGAGTGTACTAGCGGGGATTTCAGATACGCAGTATTTT. Amino acid sequence: CAWSVLAGISDTQYF. Supplemented by reference TRBV30 and TRBJ2-3, the full variable domain reads SQTIHQWPATLVQPVGSPLSLECTVEGTSNPNLYWYRQAAGRGLQLLFYSVGIGQISSEVPQNLSASRPQDRQFILSSKKLLLSDSGFYLCAWSVLAGISDTQYFGPGTRLTVL.